Presented here are 10 T cell receptor beta chains from one specimen sequenced in a study of blood T cell repertoires in COVID-19. The method was immunoSEQ multiplex PCR; TCRdb's version includes in-frame clones alone and lacks a portion of them. The sample includes approximately 400,000 clones, around 90% of them seen just once. Sequencing input: PBMCs or T cells enriched from blood (not recorded which). Receptors originate from a woman in her late teens or twenties who had recovered from COVID-19.

The rearrangement joins TRBV7-9 to TRBJ2-1, with 11 positions matching TRBD1. The CDR3 totals 15 residues. Germline assignment: CDR1 SEHNR and CDR2 FQNEAQ (reference sequence). J was trimmed by 6 bases and V by 4 bases; bases with no gene match: 5. The chain's CDR3 is CASSSSGTGGNEQFF. The CDR3 nucleotides read TGTGCCAGCAGCTCATCCGGGACAGGGGGCAATGAGCAGTTCTTC.

This clone is a singleton in its sample. The J gene is TRBJ2-4, the V gene TRBV11-2; possible D gene TRBD2, 6 bases. The ends were cut back, 5 bases at V and 0 bases at J, with 14 bases in the middle. There are 16 residues in the CDR3. Germline-derived CDR1 and CDR2 are SGHAT and FQNNGV. The CDR3 DNA reads as TGTGCCAGCAGCCCCGGGGCGGGGATAGCCAAAAACATTCAGTACTTC. Translation: CASSPGAGIAKNIQYF.

The chain couples TRBV2 to TRBJ2-2; D is possibly TRBD1 (6 bases). The V gene's germline CDR1 is SNHLY and CDR2 FYNNEI. This CDR3 has 16 amino acids. The germline V and J ends were trimmed by 6 bases and 4 bases, with 18 bases remaining between them. The CDR3 reads CASRAEGDRITGELFF. For the CDR3, the DNA is TGTGCCAGCAGAGCCGAGGGGGATCGTATCACCGGGGAGCTGTTTTTT.

This clone has a handful of counts. The J gene is TRBJ1-1, the V gene TRBV7-2, with a possible D match to TRBD1 (6 bases). V was pared by 8 bases and J by 4 bases, with 14 bases between. The CDR3 spans 13 residues. CDR1 SGHTA and CDR2 FQGNSA come from the germline V gene. The CDR3 DNA reads as TGTGCCAGCCACCAGGGGCCCGCCACTGAAGCTTTCTTT. This encodes CASHQGPATEAFF.

The rearrangement uses TRBV7-2 and TRBJ1-6; no firm D call. Trimming left V 5 bases short and J 0 bases short, with 8 bases between. CDR1 is SGHTA, CDR2 FQGNSA, per germline. The CDR3 length is 15 residues. CDR3 sequence (DNA): TGTGCCAGCAGCCTAAGGAGCTCCTATAATTCACCCCTCCACTTT. This gives the protein CASSLRSSYNSPLHF.

The rearrangement uses TRBV19 and TRBJ1-5; no reliable D call. Trimming shortened V by 5 bases and J by 6 bases, and 17 bases separated the two germline ends. Germline V gene data show CDR1 as LNHDA and CDR2 as SQIVND (reference sequence). The CDR3 is 15 residues long. CDR3 sequence reads: CASSQNTGYAQPQHF. The CDR3 region has the DNA TGTGCCAGTAGTCAAAATACGGGGTACGCTCAGCCCCAGCATTTT.

The chain has TRBV7-2 and TRBJ2-7; TRBD2 agrees at 8 bases. This CDR3 region has 15 residues. V dropped 5 bases and J dropped 3; count of bases not matched to a gene: 9. The germline gives CDR1 SGHTA, CDR2 FQGNSA. The CDR3 DNA sequence: TGTGCCAGCAGCCCCCTAGCGGGCACCTTCTACGAGCAGTACTTC. This codes for CASSPLAGTFYEQYF.

This sequence joins TRBV7-8 and TRBJ2-5, with a weak D call TRBD2 (5 bases). CDR1 is SGHVS, CDR2 FQNEAQ, per germline. Trimming cost V 3 bases and J 1 base, with 12 bases left between them. CDR3 length: 15 amino acids. CDR3 in amino acids: CASSLRARTQETQYF. The CDR3 nucleotides are TGTGCCAGCAGCTTGAGGGCCAGAACCCAAGAGACCCAGTACTTC.

CDR3 sequence (DNA): TGTGCCAGCGACCCAGGACAGGGTACTAACTATGGCTACACCTTC. Its protein is CASDPGQGTNYGYTF. The chain uses TRBV19 and TRBJ1-2; 8 bases agree with TRBD1. Unmatched junction bases numbered 9, after V lost 9 bases and J lost 0 bases. Germline CDR1 LNHDA, CDR2 SQIVND (reference sequence). This CDR3 comprises 15 residues.

V is TRBV11-2 and J is TRBJ2-7; maybe TRBD2 (6 bases). CDR1 is SGHAT, CDR2 FQNNGV, per germline. There are 15 residues in the CDR3. Trimming shortened V by 8 bases and J by 2 bases, and 19 bases separated the two germline ends. The CDR3: CASPTNSGQTYEQYF. The DNA of the CDR3 is TGTGCCAGCCCAACGAATAGCGGCCAAACCTACGAGCAGTACTTC.